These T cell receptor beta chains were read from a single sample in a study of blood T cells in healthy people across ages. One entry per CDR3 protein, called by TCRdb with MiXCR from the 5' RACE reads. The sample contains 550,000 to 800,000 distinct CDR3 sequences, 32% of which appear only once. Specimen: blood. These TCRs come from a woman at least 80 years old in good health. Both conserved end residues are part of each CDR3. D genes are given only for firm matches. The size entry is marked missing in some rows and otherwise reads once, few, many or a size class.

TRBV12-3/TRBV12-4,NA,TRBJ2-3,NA,TGTGCCAGCAGTTTAAGGGGGGCGAAAGATGCGGAGTATTTT,CASSLRGAKDAEYF
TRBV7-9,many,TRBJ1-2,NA,TGTGCCAGCAGCTTCGACCTTCCAGAAGCCTATGGCTACACCTTC,CASSFDLPEAYGYTF
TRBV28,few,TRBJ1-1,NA,TGTGCCAGCAGTTTGACGAAGGCGAGGGAAGCTTTCTTT,CASSLTKAREAFF
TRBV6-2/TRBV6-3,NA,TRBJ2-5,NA,TGTGCCAGCGCTGTGGGAGAGACCCAGTACTTC,CASAVGETQYF
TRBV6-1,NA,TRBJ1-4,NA,TGTGCCAGCAGTGAAGGTCCCTCGTCGTCCGAAAAACTGTTTTTT,CASSEGPSSSEKLFF
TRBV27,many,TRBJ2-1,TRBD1,TGTGCCAGCAGTTCAAAACAGGGGAGATCGACCTACAATGAGCAGTTCTTC,CASSSKQGRSTYNEQFF
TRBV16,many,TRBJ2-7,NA,TGTGCCAGCAGCCAATCTAGGCAGGGAGAGCAGTACTTC,CASSQSRQGEQYF
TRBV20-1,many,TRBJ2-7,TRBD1,TGCAGTGCTAGACCTTTGAGGGGGACAGGGGGCGCCGGGGAGCAGTACTTC,CSARPLRGTGGAGEQYF
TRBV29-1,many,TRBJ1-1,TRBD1,TGCAGCTTTCGAAAACCAGGGGGCCGAGGCGCTTTCTTT,CSFRKPGGRGAFF
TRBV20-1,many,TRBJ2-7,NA,TGCAGTGCTACACTAGTGAGGGGGGGCCTGGGGGAGCAGTACTTC,CSATLVRGGLGEQYF
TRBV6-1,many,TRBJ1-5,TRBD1,TGTGCCAGCAGGGGACAGGGGACCAATCAGCCCCAGCATTTT,CASRGQGTNQPQHF
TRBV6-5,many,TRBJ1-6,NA,TGTGCCAGCAGTTTATCTCAGCGGGGCTCCTATAATTCACCCCTCCACTTT,CASSLSQRGSYNSPLHF
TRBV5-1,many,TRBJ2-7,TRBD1,TGCGCCAGCAAGACCGGACAGGTCGACTACGAGCAGTACTTC,CASKTGQVDYEQYF
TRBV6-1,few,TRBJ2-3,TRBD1,TGTGCCAGCAGTGCCGGGACAGGGGGCGCAGATACGCAGTATTTT,CASSAGTGGADTQYF
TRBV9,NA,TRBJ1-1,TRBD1,TGTGCCAGCAGCGTAGGCAGGGGGGAGAACACTGAAGCTTTCTTT,CASSVGRGENTEAFF
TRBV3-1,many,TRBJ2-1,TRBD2,TGTGCCAGCAGCCCATTAGCGGGGGGCATATACAATGAGCAGTTCTTC,CASSPLAGGIYNEQFF
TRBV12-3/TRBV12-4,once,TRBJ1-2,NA,TGTGCCAGTAGTTCCACCGACAGGCCTAGCTATGGCTACACCTTC,CASSSTDRPSYGYTF
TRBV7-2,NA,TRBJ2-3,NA,TGTGCCAGCAGCAGCCGGGAGCCCGCTACGCAGTATTTT,CASSSREPATQYF
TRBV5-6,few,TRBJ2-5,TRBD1,TGTGCCAGCAGCCGGGGGACAGGGTTTCTGGACCAAGAGACCCAGTACTTC,CASSRGTGFLDQETQYF
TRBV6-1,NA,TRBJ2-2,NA,TGTGCCAGCAGTGGCCGGGACGGCAACACCGGGGAGCTGTTTTTT,CASSGRDGNTGELFF
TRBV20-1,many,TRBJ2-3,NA,TGCAGTGCTAGAGCCCAACAGGGACCCACGGATACGCAGTATTTT,CSARAQQGPTDTQYF
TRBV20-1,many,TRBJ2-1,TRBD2,TGCAGTGCTAGTCCGCGGGAGCGACTTTACAATGAGCAGTTCTTC,CSASPRERLYNEQFF
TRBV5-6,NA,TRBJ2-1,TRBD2,TGTACCAGCAGCTCTAGGGGGACTAGCGGGGCTGCCTACTACAATGAGCAGTTCTTC,CTSSSRGTSGAAYYNEQFF
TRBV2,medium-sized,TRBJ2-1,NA,TGTGCCAGCAGTGGGACTATAGCCAATGAGCAGTTCTTC,CASSGTIANEQFF
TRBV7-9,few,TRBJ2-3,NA,TGTGCCAGCAGGGATGAGAGGCGGGCGCAGTATTTT,CASRDERRAQYF
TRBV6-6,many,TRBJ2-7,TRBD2,TGTGCCAGCAGGCGACAGGAGCGGGGGGCCCAATCGCAGTACTTC,CASRRQERGAQSQYF
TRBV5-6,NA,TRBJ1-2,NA,TGTGCCAGCAGCCCCGGGGGAGGGGCCGACTATGGCTACACCTTC,CASSPGGGADYGYTF